This T cell receptor beta chain was obtained from a study of memory CD4+ T cells and cytomegalovirus serostatus. About the study: This sample comes from healthy Belgian adults, 8 to 10 CMV seropositive, approximately 24 seronegative.

In regard to this clone: The antigen is unknown.

The CDR3 is made up of 15 amino acids. Germline V lookup: CDR1 MDHEN, CDR2 SYDVKM. The trim removed 1 base at V and 6 bases at J, leaving 7 bases unmatched. The sort gate was single viable CD3+CD4+CD8-CD45RO+ cells for memory CD4+ T cells. General study results and limits: Each of roughly 65 CMV-associated TCRbeta sequences occurred in one to five individuals.

Original data processing: After removing out-of-frame reads, around 2,100,000 distinct TCRbeta sequences remained. Assay used: immunoSEQ multiplex PCR; TCRdb lists only in-frame clones, some missing. D and trimming were read from the DNA, whereas the V and J calls and clone size are those reported in that table. The top ten hold around 0.67% of the sample, which has approximately 50,000 clones, under 80% seen once. The chain employs TRBV28 and TRBJ1-2, with 8 bases identical to TRBD1. Sequencing was done on a sample of memory CD4+ T cells from blood. The clonotype comes from an adult in good health and CMV-seronegative. The CDR3 region is CASSLFRGLPHGYTF. DNA of the CDR3: TGTGCCAGCAGTTTATTCAGGGGGCTACCGCATGGCTACACCTTC.